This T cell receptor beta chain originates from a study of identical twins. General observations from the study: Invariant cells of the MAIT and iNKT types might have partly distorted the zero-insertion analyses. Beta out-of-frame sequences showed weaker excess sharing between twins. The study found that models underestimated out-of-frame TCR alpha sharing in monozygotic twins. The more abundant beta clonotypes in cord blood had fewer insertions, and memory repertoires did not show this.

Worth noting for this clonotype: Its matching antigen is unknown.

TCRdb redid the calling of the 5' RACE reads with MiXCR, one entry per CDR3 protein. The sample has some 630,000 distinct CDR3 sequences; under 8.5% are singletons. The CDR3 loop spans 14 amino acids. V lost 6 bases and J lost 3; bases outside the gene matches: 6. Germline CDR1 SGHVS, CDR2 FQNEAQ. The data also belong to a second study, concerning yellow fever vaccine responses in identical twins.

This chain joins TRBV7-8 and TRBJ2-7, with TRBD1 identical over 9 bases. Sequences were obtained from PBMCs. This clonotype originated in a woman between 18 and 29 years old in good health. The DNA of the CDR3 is TGTGCCAGCAGTGCAGCGGGACAGGGCTACGAGCAGTACTTC. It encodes CASSAAGQGYEQYF.